Listed below are T cell receptor beta chains from one sample, sequenced in a study of CD8 T cells in Susac syndrome. TCRdb reprocessed the immunoSEQ multiplex PCR reads with MiXCR, giving one entry per CDR3 protein. The data contain around 200,000 distinct CDR3 sequences, approximately 96% of them singletons. The sample taken for sequencing was CD4+ T cells from PBMCs. The receptors come from a human donor with Susac syndrome. The CDR3 runs from the conserved cysteine through the conserved F or W. The D gene is left open where the match is weak. Size values are once, few and many counts, or a class for expanded clones, and some rows have none.

D gene,J gene,V gene,clone size,CDR3 DNA,CDR3 protein
-,TRBJ1-1,TRBV4-3,-,TGCGCCAGCAGCCGCAGTACCGGCAGTAACACTGAAGCTTTCTTT,CASSRSTGSNTEAFF
-,TRBJ1-1,TRBV12-3/TRBV12-4,-,TGTGCCAGCAGGCCCCTTGTTGGCGCTGAAGCTTTCTTT,CASRPLVGAEAFF
TRBD1,TRBJ1-4,TRBV29-1,-,TGCAGCGTAGAGGGGGCGTTGAATGAAAAACTGTTTTTT,CSVEGALNEKLFF
-,TRBJ1-1,TRBV11-2,-,TGTGCCAGCAGCTTAATCTCCATCGGGGCTGAAGCTTTCTTT,CASSLISIGAEAFF
-,TRBJ1-2,TRBV29-1,-,TGCAGCGTTGAGGTGGGGGCTGACTATGGCTACACCTTC,CSVEVGADYGYTF
-,TRBJ2-1,TRBV5-1,-,TGCGCCAGCACGTTTGGGAACTCCTACAATGAGCAGTTCTTC,CASTFGNSYNEQFF
TRBD2,TRBJ2-7,TRBV12-3/TRBV12-4,-,TGTGCCAGCACCTCCGGGAGGGGGTCCTACGAGCAGTACTTC,CASTSGRGSYEQYF
TRBD1,TRBJ2-3,TRBV6-5,once,TGTGCCAGCAGTTACTCCGGGACAGGGGGCTCAGATACGCAGTATTTT,CASSYSGTGGSDTQYF
TRBD1,TRBJ1-6,TRBV7-2,few,TGTGCCAGCAGCCAAGGACAGGGGAATTCACCCCTCCACTTT,CASSQGQGNSPLHF
-,TRBJ1-6,TRBV6-6,-,TGTGCCAGCAGTACTCAGGATAAGATTTCACCCCTCCACTTT,CASSTQDKISPLHF
TRBD1,TRBJ1-5,TRBV19,-,TGTGCCAGTAGGATACAGGGGAATAGCAATCAGCCCCAGCATTTT,CASRIQGNSNQPQHF
-,TRBJ1-5,TRBV6-5,-,TGTGCCAGCAGGGAACAGGGACAGCCCCAGCATTTT,CASREQGQPQHF
TRBD2,TRBJ2-3,TRBV28,few,TGTGCCAGCAGTTTCGGCGGGGGGAACACAGATACGCAGTATTTT,CASSFGGGNTDTQYF
-,TRBJ2-1,TRBV30,-,TGTGCCTGGAGTGTACATGAAGTCTCCACCTCCTCCTACAATGAGCAGTTCTTC,CAWSVHEVSTSSYNEQFF
-,TRBJ2-3,TRBV29-1,-,TGCAGCGTTGGCAGGGGGGGTTCAGATACGCAGTATTTT,CSVGRGGSDTQYF
TRBD2,TRBJ2-1,TRBV5-1,-,TGCGCCAGCAGCTCTGGACTAGCGAATGTAGAAGAGCAGTTCTTC,CASSSGLANVEEQFF
TRBD1,TRBJ1-2,TRBV29-1,-,TGCAGCGTACAGACGACAGGGGCGGACTATGGCTACACCTTC,CSVQTTGADYGYTF
TRBD1,TRBJ2-7,TRBV3-1,once,TGTGCCAGCAGCCAAGAAACCGGGACAGGAGTATACGAGCAGTACTTC,CASSQETGTGVYEQYF
-,TRBJ1-1,TRBV29-1,once,TGCAGCGTTGGAGTCTTGTGGACCGCGGGAACTGAAGCTTTCTTT,CSVGVLWTAGTEAFF
-,TRBJ1-5,TRBV10-3,-,TGTGCCATCAGTGAGTACCCGAGGGGTCAGCCCCAGCATTTT,CAISEYPRGQPQHF
-,TRBJ2-6,TRBV6-5,-,TGTGCCAGCAGTTACTCGTCCGGGACTGGGGCCAACGTCCTGACTTTC,CASSYSSGTGANVLTF
-,TRBJ1-6,TRBV5-1,-,TGCGCCAGCAGCAAGGACGGTCTTTATAATTCACCCCTCCACTTT,CASSKDGLYNSPLHF
-,TRBJ2-3,TRBV29-1,once,TGCAGCGAGCAGAGCACAGATACGCAGTATTTT,CSEQSTDTQYF
TRBD1,TRBJ1-5,TRBV20-1,once,TGCAGTGCTCGTACAGGGGACAATCAGCCCCAGCATTTT,CSARTGDNQPQHF
-,TRBJ2-7,TRBV28,-,TGTGCCAGCAAGGCTCAGGGACCCACCTACGAGCAGTACTTC,CASKAQGPTYEQYF
TRBD1,TRBJ1-2,TRBV19,-,TGTGCCAGTAGTCATGACAGGGCCTATGGCTACACCTTC,CASSHDRAYGYTF
-,TRBJ2-5,TRBV5-4,-,TGTGCCAGCACCGAAGGGCGTCAAGAGACCCAGTACTTC,CASTEGRQETQYF
TRBD2,TRBJ2-3,TRBV4-2,-,TGTGCCAGCAGCAAACTAGCGGGTGGAGCAGATACGCAGTATTTT,CASSKLAGGADTQYF
TRBD2,TRBJ2-4,TRBV18,-,TGTGCCAGCTCACCACTGGCTAGCGGAGCCAAAAACATTCAGTACTTC,CASSPLASGAKNIQYF
-,TRBJ2-7,TRBV24-1,-,TGTGCCACCAGTGTTACTACGGTTGGGATGGGAGAATACGAGCAGTACTTC,CATSVTTVGMGEYEQYF
TRBD2,TRBJ2-1,TRBV7-3,-,TGTGCCAGCAGCCCAAGGGGGACTAGCGGAAGCTCCTACAATGAGCAGTTCTTC,CASSPRGTSGSSYNEQFF
-,TRBJ2-2,TRBV7-3,-,TGTGCCAGCAGCTTAATAGTTAGTCGCGCCGGGGAGCTGTTTTTT,CASSLIVSRAGELFF
-,TRBJ1-2,TRBV29-1,once,TGCAGCGTCCTCTCGGGGGCGCGCGACTATGGCTACACCTTC,CSVLSGARDYGYTF
-,TRBJ2-7,TRBV27,-,TGTGCCAGCAGTTTATCCCTTAGCTCCTACGAGCAGTACTTC,CASSLSLSSYEQYF
-,TRBJ1-1,TRBV7-8,-,TGTGCCAGCAGCTTAGGAGGGGATGCCACTGAAGCTTTCTTT,CASSLGGDATEAFF
-,TRBJ2-1,TRBV10-3,-,TGTGCCACTCTCAGGGATCGCGATGAGCAGTTCTTC,CATLRDRDEQFF
TRBD2,TRBJ2-1,TRBV11-2,-,TGTGCCAGCAGCTTAATGGCCGGACTAGCGAACTACAATGAGCAGTTCTTC,CASSLMAGLANYNEQFF
-,TRBJ1-1,TRBV12-3/TRBV12-4,-,TGTGCCAGCAGTTTGGGGACACCCACTGAAGCTTTCTTT,CASSLGTPTEAFF
-,TRBJ2-5,TRBV5-6,-,TGTGCCAGCAGCTTGGTCCGTGCGACCCAGTACTTC,CASSLVRATQYF
TRBD1,TRBJ2-2,TRBV2,-,TGTGCCAGCAGGGCAGGGGGCCCCGGGGAGCTGTTTTTT,CASRAGGPGELFF